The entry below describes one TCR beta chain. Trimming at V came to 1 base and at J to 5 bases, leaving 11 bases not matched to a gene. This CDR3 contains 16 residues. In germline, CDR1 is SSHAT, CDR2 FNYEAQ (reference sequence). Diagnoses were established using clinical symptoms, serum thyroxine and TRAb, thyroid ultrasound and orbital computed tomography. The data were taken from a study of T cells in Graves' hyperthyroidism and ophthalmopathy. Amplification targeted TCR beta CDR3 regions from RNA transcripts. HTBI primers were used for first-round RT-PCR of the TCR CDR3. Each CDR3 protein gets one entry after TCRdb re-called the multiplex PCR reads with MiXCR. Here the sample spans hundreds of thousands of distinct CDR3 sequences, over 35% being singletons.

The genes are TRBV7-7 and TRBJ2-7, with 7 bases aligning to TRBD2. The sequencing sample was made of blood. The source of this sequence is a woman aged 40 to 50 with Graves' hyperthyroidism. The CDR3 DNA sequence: TGTGCCAGCAGCTTAGAGGTCGGCGGGAGCGCCCACGAGCAGTACTTC. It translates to CASSLEVGGSAHEQYF.